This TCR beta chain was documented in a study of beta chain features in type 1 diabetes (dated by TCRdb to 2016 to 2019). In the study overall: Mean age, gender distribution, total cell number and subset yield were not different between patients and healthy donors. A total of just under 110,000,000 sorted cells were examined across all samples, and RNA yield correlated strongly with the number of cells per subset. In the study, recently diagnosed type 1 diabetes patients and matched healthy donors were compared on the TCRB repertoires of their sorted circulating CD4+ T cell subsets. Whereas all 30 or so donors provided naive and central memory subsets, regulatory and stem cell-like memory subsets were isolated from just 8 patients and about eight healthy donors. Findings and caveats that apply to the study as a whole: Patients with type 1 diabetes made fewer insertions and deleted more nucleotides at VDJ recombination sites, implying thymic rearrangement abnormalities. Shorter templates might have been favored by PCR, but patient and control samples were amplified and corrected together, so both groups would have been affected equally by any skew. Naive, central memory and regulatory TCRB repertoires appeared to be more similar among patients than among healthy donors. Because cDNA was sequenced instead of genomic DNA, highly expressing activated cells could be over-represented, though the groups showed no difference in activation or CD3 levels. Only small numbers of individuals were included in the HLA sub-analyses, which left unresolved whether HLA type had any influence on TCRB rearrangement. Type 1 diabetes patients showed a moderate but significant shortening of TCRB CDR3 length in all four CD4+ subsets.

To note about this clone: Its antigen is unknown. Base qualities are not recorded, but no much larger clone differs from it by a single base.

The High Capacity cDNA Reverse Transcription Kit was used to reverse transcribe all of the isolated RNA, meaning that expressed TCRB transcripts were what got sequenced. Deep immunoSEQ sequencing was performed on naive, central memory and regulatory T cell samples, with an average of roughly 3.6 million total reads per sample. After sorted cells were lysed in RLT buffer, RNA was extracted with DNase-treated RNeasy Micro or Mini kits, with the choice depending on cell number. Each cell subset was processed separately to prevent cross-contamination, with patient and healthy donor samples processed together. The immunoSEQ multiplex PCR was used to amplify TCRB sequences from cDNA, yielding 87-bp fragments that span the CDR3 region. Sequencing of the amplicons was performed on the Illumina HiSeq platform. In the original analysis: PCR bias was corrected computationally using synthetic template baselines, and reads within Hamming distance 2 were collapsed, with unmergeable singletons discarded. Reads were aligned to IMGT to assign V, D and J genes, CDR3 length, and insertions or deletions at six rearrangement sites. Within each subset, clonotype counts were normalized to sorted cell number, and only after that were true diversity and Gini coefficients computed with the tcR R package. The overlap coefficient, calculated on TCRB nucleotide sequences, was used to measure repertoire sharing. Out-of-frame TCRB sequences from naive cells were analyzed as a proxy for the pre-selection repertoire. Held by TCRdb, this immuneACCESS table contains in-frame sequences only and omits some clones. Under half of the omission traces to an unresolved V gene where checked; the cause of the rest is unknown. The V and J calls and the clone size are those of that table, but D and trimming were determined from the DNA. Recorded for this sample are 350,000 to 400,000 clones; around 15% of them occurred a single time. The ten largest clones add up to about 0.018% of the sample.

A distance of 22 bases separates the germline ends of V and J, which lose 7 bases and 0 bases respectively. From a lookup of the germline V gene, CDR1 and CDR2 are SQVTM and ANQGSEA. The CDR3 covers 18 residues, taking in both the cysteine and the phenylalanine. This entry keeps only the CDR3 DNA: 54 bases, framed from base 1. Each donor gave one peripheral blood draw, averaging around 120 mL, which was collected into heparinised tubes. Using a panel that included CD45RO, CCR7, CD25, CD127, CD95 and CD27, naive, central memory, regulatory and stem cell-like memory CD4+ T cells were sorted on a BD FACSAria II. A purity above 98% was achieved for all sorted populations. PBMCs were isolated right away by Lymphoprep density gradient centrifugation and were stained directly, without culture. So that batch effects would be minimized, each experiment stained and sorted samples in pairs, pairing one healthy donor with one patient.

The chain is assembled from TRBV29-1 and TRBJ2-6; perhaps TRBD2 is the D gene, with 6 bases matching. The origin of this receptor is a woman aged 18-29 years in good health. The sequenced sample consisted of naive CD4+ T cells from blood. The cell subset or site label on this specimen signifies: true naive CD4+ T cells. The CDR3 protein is CSALVGRTSFSGANVLTF. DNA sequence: TGCAGCGCCTTGGTGGGGAGGACGAGTTTCTCTGGGGCCAACGTCCTGACTTTC.